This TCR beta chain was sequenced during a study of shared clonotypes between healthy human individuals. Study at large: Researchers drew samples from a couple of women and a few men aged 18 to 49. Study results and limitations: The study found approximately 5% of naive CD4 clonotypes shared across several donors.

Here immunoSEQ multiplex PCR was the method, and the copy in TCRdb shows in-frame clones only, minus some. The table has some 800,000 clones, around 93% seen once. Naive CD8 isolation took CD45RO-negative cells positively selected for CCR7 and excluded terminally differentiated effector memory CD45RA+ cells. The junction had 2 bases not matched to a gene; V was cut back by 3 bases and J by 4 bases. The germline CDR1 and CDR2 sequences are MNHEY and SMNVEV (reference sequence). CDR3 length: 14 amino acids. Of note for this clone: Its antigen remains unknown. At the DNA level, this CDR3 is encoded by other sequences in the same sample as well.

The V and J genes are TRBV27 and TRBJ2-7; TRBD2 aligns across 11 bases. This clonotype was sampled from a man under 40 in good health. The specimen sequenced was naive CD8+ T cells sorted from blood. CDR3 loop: CASSLGTSGYEQYF. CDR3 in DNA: TGTGCCAGCAGTTTGGGGACTAGCGGATACGAGCAGTACTTC.